This T cell receptor (beta chain) was observed in a study of PD-1 blockade in classical Hodgkin lymphoma. Study outcomes and limitations: Individuals who commenced nivolumab within less than 1 year of ASCT were excluded.

Assay used: immunoSEQ multiplex PCR; TCRdb lists only in-frame clones, some missing. The data hold some 46,000 clones, with roughly 80% observed a single time. This clone was detected only a few times. No antigen is known for it. The CDR3 sequence is 15 residues long. V dropped 2 bases and J dropped 0; count of bases not matched to a gene: 2. Germline V gives CDR1 SGHRS, CDR2 YFSETQ. Brentuximab vedotin exposure varied, and every patient relapsed after autologous stem cell transplantation. The clonotype originates from a human donor with classical Hodgkin lymphoma. The sample here was peripheral blood mononuclear cells (PBMCs), taken before the second cycle of nivolumab. This sequence joins TRBV5-1 and TRBJ2-3, with TRBD2 matching 8 bases. CDR3 nucleotides: TGCGCCAGCAGCTTTTCGGGAGGGAGCACAGATACGCAGTATTTT. Its translation is CASSFSGGSTDTQYF.